The present TCR beta chain was sequenced within a study of human T cells and chemical hapten exposure. The time point here: pre-sensitization, week 0. Treatment of the sample: therapeutic diphenylcyclopropenone sensitization with weekly scalp DPC. Unique molecular identifiers were linked by the library to individual cDNA molecules. From the RACE reads, TCRdb called clonotypes with MiXCR, one entry per CDR3 protein. The sample holds around 120,000 distinct CDR3 sequences, approximately 12% seen once. General observations from the study: With regard to DPC sensitization, TCRs above 1 in 1000 frequency did not change. Counts of expanded TCRs (at PT1) showed a positive correlation with patch test score. Expanded TCRs clustered into significantly more large CDR3 similarity groups than controls, the analysis revealed.

This CDR3 spans 16 amino acids. V was clipped by 2 bases and J by 0 bases, with 11 bases between them. Looked up from germline, CDR1 is LNHNV and CDR2 is YYDKDF (reference sequence). Of note for this clonotype: The antigen remains undetermined.

Sequencing was performed on whole blood, taken in connection with sensitization to the hapten diphenylcyclopropenone (DPC). The chain is built from TRBV15 and TRBJ1-5; unclear D gene. The clonotype comes from a young woman with alopecia areata. Some clones in this sample may be carry-over from other donors' samples. In DNA, the CDR3 is TGTGCCACCAGCAGACCCCCCACTTATAGCAATCAGCCCCAGCATTTT. Amino acid sequence: CATSRPPTYSNQPQHF.